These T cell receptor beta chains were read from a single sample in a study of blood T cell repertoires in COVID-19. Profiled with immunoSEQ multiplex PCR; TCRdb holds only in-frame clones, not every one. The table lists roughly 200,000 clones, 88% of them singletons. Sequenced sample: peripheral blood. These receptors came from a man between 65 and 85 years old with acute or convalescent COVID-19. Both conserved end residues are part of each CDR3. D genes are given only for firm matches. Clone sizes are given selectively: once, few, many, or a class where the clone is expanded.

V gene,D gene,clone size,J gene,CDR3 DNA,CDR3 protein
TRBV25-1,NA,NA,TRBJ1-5,TGTGCCAGCCCTTGCAATCAGCCCCAGCATTTT,CASPCNQPQHF
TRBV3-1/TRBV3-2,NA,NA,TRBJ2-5,TGTGCCAGCAGCCGAAGGGCGGGATCGGAGACCCAGTACTTC,CASSRRAGSETQYF
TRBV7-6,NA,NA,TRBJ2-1,TGTGCCAGCAGCTTATTTCGCCAGGGCCGAGCAACTGAGCAGTTCTTC,CASSLFRQGRATEQFF
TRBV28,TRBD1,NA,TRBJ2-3,TGTGCCAGCAGTTTATGGACCGGGACAGGGGGGACAGATACGCAGTATTTT,CASSLWTGTGGTDTQYF
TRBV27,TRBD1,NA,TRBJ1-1,TGTGCCAGCAGGCCTTGGACAGGGGGAAACACTGAAGCTTTCTTT,CASRPWTGGNTEAFF
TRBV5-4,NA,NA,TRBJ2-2,TGTGCCAGCAGCTTGGGACAGCCCGGGGAGCTGTTTTTT,CASSLGQPGELFF
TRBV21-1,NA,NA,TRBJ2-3,TGTGCCAGCAGCGCTAGACTAGCGGTAACAGATACGCAGTATTTT,CASSARLAVTDTQYF
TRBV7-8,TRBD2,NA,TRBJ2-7,TGTGCCAGCAGCGACCGGACTAGCGGGAGTTACGAGCAGTACTTC,CASSDRTSGSYEQYF
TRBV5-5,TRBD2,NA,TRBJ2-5,TGTGCCAGCAGATGGGCCTTAGCGGGAGAAGAGACCCAGTACTTC,CASRWALAGEETQYF
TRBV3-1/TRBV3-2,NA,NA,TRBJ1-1,TGTGCCAGCAGCCTTCGACAGGCTAACACTGAAGCTTTCTTT,CASSLRQANTEAFF
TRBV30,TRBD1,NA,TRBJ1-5,TGTGCCTGGGCGCCGGGACAGGGGGTCCAAAATCAGCCCCAGCATTTT,CAWAPGQGVQNQPQHF
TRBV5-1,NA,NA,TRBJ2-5,TGCGCCAGCAGCTTCGGTCTCAGAGGGCCTATTAAAGAGACCCAGTACTTC,CASSFGLRGPIKETQYF
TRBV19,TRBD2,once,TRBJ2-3,TGTGCCAGTAGTATGGGACTAGCGGGTTTAGATACGCAGTATTTT,CASSMGLAGLDTQYF
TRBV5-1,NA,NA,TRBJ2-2,TGCGCCAGCAGAATGGCCGGGGACACCGGGGAGCTGTTTTTT,CASRMAGDTGELFF
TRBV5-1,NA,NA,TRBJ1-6,TGCGCCAGCAGCTTGGTCGGGGACTATAATTCACCCCTCCACTTT,CASSLVGDYNSPLHF
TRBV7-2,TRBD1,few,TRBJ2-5,TGTGCCAGCAGCCAACCTACAGGGGTCGAGACCCAGTACTTC,CASSQPTGVETQYF
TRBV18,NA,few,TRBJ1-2,TGTGCCAGCTCACCGGCGTCACAGTCTAACTATGGCTACACCTTC,CASSPASQSNYGYTF
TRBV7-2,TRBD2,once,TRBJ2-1,TGTGCCAGCAGCATCCGGGCTAGCGGGAGGACTGAGCAGTTCTTC,CASSIRASGRTEQFF
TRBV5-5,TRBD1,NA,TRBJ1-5,TGTGCCAGCAGCGCAGGGACAGGGGTTTTGCGCAATCAGCCCCAGCATTTT,CASSAGTGVLRNQPQHF
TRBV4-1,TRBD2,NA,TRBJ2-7,TGCGCCAGCAGCCAAGAAACGGCTAGCGGCACCTACTCCTACGAGCAGTACTTC,CASSQETASGTYSYEQYF
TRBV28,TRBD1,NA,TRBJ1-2,TGTGCCAGCAGTAACAGGGGTAACTATGGCTACACCTTC,CASSNRGNYGYTF
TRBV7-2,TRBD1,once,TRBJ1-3,TGTGCCAGCAGCCCCTACAGGGGCTCTGGAAACACCATATATTTT,CASSPYRGSGNTIYF
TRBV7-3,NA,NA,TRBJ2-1,TGTGCCAGCAGCTTGAGACCCGGGTCCTACAATGAGCAGTTCTTC,CASSLRPGSYNEQFF
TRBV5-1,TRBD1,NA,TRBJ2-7,TGCGCCAGCAGCTTCACCGGGACAGGTACTTCCTCCTACGAGCAGTACTTC,CASSFTGTGTSSYEQYF
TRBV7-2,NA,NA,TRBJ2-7,TGTGCCAGCAGCTTGTCTTTTATGTACGAGCAGTACTTC,CASSLSFMYEQYF
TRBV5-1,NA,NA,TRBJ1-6,TGCGCCAGCAGCCCTGAGGATTCACCCCTCCACTTT,CASSPEDSPLHF
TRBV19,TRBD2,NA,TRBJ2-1,TGTGCCAGTAGTACTATAGCGGGAAGGGGGAACAATGAGCAGTTCTTC,CASSTIAGRGNNEQFF
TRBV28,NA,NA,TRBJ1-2,TGTGCCAGCCACCCAAGGGGAGGGAGCTATGGCTACACCTTC,CASHPRGGSYGYTF
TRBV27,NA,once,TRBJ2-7,TGTGCCAGCAGGCAACAGGGTGCCCACGAGCAGTACTTC,CASRQQGAHEQYF
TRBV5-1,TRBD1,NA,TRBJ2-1,TGCGCCAGCTGCCCGACAGGGGAGGTAGGTGAGCAGTTCTTC,CASCPTGEVGEQFF
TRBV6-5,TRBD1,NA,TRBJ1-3,TGTGCCAGCAGCAGACAGGGTGTTATGGGAAACACCATATATTTT,CASSRQGVMGNTIYF
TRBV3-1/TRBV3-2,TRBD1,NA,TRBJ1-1,TGTGCCAGCAGCCCACGGACAGGGGGGAACACTGAAGCTTTCTTT,CASSPRTGGNTEAFF
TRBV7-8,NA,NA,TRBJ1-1,TGTGCCAGCAGCTTAGCGCCGACCACGACAGGCAACACTGAAGCTTTCTTT,CASSLAPTTTGNTEAFF
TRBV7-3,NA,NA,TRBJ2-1,TGTGCCAGCAGCTTAGCCGGGACACAAACGTACAATGAGCAGTTCTTC,CASSLAGTQTYNEQFF
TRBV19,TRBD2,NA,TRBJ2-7,TGTGCCAGTAGCGGGGCTCTAGCGGGATTTCACGAGCAGTACTTC,CASSGALAGFHEQYF
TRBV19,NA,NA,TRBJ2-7,TGTGCCAGTAGGGGACAAGCCAACTCCTACGAGCAGTACTTC,CASRGQANSYEQYF
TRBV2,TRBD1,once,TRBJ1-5,TGTGCCAGCCTTGACAGGGTCGGAGGCAATCAGCCCCAGCATTTT,CASLDRVGGNQPQHF
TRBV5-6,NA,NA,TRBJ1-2,TGTGCCAGCAGCCAGGACACTCCCCGTTATGGCTACACCTTC,CASSQDTPRYGYTF
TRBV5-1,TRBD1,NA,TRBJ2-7,TGCGCCAGCAGCCAGGGACAGGTTTATGACGAGCAGTACTTC,CASSQGQVYDEQYF
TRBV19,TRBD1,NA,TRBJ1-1,TGTGCCAGTAGTATTGGGACAGGAAAGGCGAACACTGAAGCTTTCTTT,CASSIGTGKANTEAFF
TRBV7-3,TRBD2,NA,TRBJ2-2,TGTGCCAGCAGCCCCGGGGTGGCGGGAGGTACCGGGGAGCTGTTTTTT,CASSPGVAGGTGELFF
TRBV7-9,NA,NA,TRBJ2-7,TGTGCCAGCAGCTTAGTTGGCAAATACGAGCAGTACTTC,CASSLVGKYEQYF